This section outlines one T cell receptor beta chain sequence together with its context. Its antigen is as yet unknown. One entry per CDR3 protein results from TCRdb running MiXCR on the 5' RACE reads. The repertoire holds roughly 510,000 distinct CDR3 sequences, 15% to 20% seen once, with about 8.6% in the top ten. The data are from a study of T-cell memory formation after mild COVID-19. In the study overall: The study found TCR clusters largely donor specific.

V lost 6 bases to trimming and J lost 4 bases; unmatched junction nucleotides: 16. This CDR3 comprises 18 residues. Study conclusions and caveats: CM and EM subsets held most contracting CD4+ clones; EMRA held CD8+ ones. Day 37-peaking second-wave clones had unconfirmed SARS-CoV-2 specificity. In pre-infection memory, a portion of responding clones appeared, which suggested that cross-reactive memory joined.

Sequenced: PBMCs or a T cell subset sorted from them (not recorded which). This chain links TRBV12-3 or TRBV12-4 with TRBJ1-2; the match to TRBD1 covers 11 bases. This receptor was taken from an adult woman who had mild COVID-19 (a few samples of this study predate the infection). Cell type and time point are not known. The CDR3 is CASRTYRDRGALVYGYTF. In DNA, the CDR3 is TGTGCCAGCAGAACTTACCGGGACAGGGGGGCTCTTGTCTATGGCTACACCTTC.